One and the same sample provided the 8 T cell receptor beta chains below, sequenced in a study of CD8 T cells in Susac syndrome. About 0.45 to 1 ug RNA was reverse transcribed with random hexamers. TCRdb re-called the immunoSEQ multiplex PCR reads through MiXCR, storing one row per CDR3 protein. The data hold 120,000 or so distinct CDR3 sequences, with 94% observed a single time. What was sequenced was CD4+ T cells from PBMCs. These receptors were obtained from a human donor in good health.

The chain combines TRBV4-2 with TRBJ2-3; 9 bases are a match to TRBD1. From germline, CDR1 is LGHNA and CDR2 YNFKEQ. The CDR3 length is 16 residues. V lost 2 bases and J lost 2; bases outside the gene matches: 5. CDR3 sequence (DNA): TGTGCCAGCAGCCAAAGCGGGACAGGGAACACAGATACGCAGTATTTT. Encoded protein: CASSQSGTGNTDTQYF.

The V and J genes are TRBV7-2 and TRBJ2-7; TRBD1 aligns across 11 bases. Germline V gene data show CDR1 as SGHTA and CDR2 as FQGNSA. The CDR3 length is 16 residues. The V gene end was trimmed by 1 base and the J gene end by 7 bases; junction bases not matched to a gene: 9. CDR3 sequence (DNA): TGTGCCAGCAGCTTAGGACCGGGACAGGGGGGTCTTGAGCAGTACTTC. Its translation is CASSLGPGQGGLEQYF.

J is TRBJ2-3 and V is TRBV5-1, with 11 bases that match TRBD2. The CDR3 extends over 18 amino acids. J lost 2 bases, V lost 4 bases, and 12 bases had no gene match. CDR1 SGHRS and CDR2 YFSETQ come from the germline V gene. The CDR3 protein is CASSPIAGGPLNTDTQYF. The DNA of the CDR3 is TGCGCCAGCAGCCCAATAGCGGGAGGGCCTCTCAACACAGATACGCAGTATTTT.

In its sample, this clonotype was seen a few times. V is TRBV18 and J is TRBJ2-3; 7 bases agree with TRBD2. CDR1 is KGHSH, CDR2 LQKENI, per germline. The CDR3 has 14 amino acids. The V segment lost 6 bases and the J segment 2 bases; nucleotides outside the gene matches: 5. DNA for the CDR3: TGTGCCAGCTCCCTTCTAGCGGCCACAGATACGCAGTATTTT. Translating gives CASSLLAATDTQYF.

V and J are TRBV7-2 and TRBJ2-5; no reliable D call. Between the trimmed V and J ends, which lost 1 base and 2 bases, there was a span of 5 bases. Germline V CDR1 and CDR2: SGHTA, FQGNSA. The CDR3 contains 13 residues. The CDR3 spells CASSLVEQETQYF. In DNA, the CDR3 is TGTGCCAGCAGCTTAGTAGAACAAGAGACCCAGTACTTC.

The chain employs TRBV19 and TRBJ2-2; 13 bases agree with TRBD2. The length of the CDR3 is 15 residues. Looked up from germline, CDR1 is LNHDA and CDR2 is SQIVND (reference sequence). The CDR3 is CGAGTSGTNTGELFF. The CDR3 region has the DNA TGTGGCGCCGGGACTAGCGGGACGAACACCGGGGAGCTGTTTTTT. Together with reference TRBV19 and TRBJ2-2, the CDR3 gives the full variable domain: DGGITQSPKYLFRKEGQNVTLSCEQNLNHDAMYWYRQDPGQGLRLIYYSQIVNDFQKGDIAEGYSVSREKKESFPLTVTSAQKNPTAFYLCGAGTSGTNTGELFFGEGSRLTVL.

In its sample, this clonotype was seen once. Written as DNA, the CDR3 is TGCGCCAGCTCGGGACTAGCGAAGAAGGACAATGAGCAGTTCTTC. This sequence encodes CASSGLAKKDNEQFF. This rearrangement joins TRBV5-1 to TRBJ2-1, with 10 positions matching TRBD2. The CDR3 is 15 residues long. The V and J ends lost 7 bases and 5 bases, in that order; junction bases with no gene match: 9. Germline CDR1 is SGHRS and CDR2 is YFSETQ.

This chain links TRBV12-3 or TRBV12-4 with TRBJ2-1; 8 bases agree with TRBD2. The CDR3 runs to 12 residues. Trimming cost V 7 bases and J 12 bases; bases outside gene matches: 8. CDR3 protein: CASTSGGAGQFF. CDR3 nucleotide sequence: TGTGCCAGCACTTCGGGAGGGGCCGGGCAGTTCTTC.